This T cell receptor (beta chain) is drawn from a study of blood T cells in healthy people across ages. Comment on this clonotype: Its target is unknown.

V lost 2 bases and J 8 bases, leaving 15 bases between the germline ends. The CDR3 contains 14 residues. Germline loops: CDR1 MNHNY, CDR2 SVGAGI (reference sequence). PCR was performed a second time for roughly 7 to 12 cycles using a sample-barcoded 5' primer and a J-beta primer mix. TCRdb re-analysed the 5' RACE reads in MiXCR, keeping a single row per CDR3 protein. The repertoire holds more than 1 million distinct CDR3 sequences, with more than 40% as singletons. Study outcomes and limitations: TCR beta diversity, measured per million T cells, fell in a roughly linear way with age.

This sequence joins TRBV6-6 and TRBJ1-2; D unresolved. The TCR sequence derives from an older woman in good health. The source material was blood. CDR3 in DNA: TGTGCCAGCAGTTACAAGGGCAGCTCTTCGGGCTACACCTTC. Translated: CASSYKGSSSGYTF.